This T cell receptor (beta chain) comes out of a study of Tregs in tolerant kidney transplant recipients. Overall study results and limits: Findings come from small patient numbers and require larger validation. Activated donor B cell expansion appeared to reveal the most relevant donor-specific TCRbeta repertoire. Changing PCR primers prevented nucleotide comparison between some patients' samples.

A note on this clone: Its specificity is unknown. The read terminates 3 residues ahead of where the CDR3 ends, so the germline J gene completes it.

V dropped 3 bases and J dropped 2; count of bases not matched to a gene: 2. The CDR3 extends over 15 amino acids. CDR1 is LNHDA, CDR2 SQIVND, per germline (reference sequence). Profiling relied on immunoSEQ multiplex PCR, and the TCRdb table lists in-frame clones only, not all of them. This table lists around 13,000 clones. Related graft donors supplied nonmyeloablative bone marrow transplants, and mixed chimerism was transient. Unstimulated regulatory T cells (CD4+CD25+CD127-), CD4+CD25- non-regulatory cells, CD4 and CD8 cells were FACS-sorted from thawed PBMCs. The chain links TRBV19 to TRBJ2-3; 10 bases line up with TRBD2. The input for sequencing was CD8+ T cells from blood (PBMCs), taken 6 months after the transplant. The receptor was derived from a human patient who received a combined kidney and bone marrow transplant. The graft donor may have given rise to some T cells. The CDR3 sequence: CASSILAGVTDTQYF. The DNA read from the CDR3 is TGTGCCAGTAGTATCCTAGCGGGAGTCACAGATACG.